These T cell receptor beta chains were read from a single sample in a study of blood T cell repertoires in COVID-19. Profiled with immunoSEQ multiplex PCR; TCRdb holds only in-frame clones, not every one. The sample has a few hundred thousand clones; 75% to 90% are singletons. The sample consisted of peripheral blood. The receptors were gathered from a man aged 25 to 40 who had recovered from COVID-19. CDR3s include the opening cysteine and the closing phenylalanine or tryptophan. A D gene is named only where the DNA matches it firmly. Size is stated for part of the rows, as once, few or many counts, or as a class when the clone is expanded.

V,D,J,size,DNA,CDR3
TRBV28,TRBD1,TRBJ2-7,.,TGTGCCAGCAGGGGGAGCGAGGGACAGGGTCAATCCTACGAGCAGTACTTC,CASRGSEGQGQSYEQYF
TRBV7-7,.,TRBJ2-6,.,TGTGCCAGTCCTGGCCTTGGGGGCTCCGGGGCCAACGTCCTGACTTTC,CASPGLGGSGANVLTF
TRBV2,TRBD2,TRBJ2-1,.,TGTGCCAGCAGTCTGAGTCACCGGGGGGGAAACAATGAGCAGTTCTTC,CASSLSHRGGNNEQFF
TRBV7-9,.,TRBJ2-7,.,TGTGCCAGCATCCCCCTCTCCGTGACAACCTACGAGCAGTACTTC,CASIPLSVTTYEQYF
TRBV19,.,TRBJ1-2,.,TGTGCCAGTAGTTTACAGGGTGCCGTGGAGGGCTACACCTTC,CASSLQGAVEGYTF
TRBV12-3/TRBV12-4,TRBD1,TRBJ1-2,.,TGTGCCAGCAGTTGGGGACAGGGTCGTGGCTACACCTTC,CASSWGQGRGYTF
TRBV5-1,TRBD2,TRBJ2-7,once,TGCGCCAGCAGCTTGGCCGGGACTAGCGGGGGCCGAGGCGAGCAGTACTTC,CASSLAGTSGGRGEQYF
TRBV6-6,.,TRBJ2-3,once,TGTGCCAGCAGAGAATCGGGGGGCACAGATACGCAGTATTTT,CASRESGGTDTQYF
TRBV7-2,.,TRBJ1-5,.,TGTGCCAGCAGCCGCCTGGAGGCGGAGCCCCAGCATTTT,CASSRLEAEPQHF
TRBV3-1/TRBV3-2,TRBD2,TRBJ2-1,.,TGTGCCAGCAGCCAAGTCGGACTAGCGGGGGTAGAGCAGTTCTTC,CASSQVGLAGVEQFF
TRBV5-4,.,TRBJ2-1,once,TGTGCCAGCAGCGCTCCTGGGGGCCCCGGAAAGGATGAGCAGTTCTTC,CASSAPGGPGKDEQFF
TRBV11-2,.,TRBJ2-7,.,TGTGCCAGCAGCTTAGAGATGGTTAGCTCCTACGAGCAGTACTTC,CASSLEMVSSYEQYF
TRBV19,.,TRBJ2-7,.,TGTGCCAGTAGTATAGGGCCAGGGGAGCAGTACTTC,CASSIGPGEQYF
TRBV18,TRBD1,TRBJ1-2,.,TGTGCCAGCTCACCACCGGGACAGTTTAACTATGGCTACACCTTC,CASSPPGQFNYGYTF
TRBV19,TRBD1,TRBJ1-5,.,TGTGCCAGTAGTCTAGGCCAGGGGGTCAATCAGCCCCAGCATTTT,CASSLGQGVNQPQHF
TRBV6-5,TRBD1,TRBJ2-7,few,TGTGCCAGCAGGGACAGGGGGATCTACGAGCAGTACTTC,CASRDRGIYEQYF
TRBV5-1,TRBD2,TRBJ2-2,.,TGCGCCAGCAGCTACCGCCGCCTAGCGGGGGGGAACACCGGGGAGCTGTTTTTT,CASSYRRLAGGNTGELFF
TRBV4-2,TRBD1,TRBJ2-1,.,TGTGCCAGCAGCCAAGATTGGGACAGGTCCTACAATGAGCAGTTCTTC,CASSQDWDRSYNEQFF
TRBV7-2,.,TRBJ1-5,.,TGTGCCAGCAGCTTAAGTAGCGGCACATTCAATGGTCAGCCCCAGCATTTT,CASSLSSGTFNGQPQHF
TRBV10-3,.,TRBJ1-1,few,TGTGCCATCGGGGCAGGGGCGATGAACACTGAAGCTTTCTTT,CAIGAGAMNTEAFF
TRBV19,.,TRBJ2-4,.,TGTGCCAGTAGCCCTACGTTAGCAGAAAACATTCAGTACTTC,CASSPTLAENIQYF
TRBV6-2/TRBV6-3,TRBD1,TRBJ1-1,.,TGTGCCAGCAGTATCCGGGACAGCGGGTTGGCTTTCTTT,CASSIRDSGLAFF
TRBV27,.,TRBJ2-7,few,TGTGCCAGCAGTTTATCACAGGGAGCTTTAGAGGAGCAGTACTTC,CASSLSQGALEEQYF
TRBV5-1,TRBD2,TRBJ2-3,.,TGCGCCAGCAGCTACTTCACTAGCGGGGGCATCACAGATACGCAGTATTTT,CASSYFTSGGITDTQYF
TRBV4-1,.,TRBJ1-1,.,TGCGCCAGCAGCCAAGAAGCGGAGGGCAGTATAAACACTGAAGCTTTCTTT,CASSQEAEGSINTEAFF
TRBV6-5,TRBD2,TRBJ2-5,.,TGTGCCAGCAGCCCGGGAGGGGCGACCCAGTACTTC,CASSPGGATQYF
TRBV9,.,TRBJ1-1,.,TGTGCCAGCAGCTGGCAGGGGAACACTGAAGCTTTCTTT,CASSWQGNTEAFF
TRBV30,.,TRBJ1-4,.,TGTGCCTGGAGTGTAATGTTTGGCAGACTGTTTTTT,CAWSVMFGRLFF